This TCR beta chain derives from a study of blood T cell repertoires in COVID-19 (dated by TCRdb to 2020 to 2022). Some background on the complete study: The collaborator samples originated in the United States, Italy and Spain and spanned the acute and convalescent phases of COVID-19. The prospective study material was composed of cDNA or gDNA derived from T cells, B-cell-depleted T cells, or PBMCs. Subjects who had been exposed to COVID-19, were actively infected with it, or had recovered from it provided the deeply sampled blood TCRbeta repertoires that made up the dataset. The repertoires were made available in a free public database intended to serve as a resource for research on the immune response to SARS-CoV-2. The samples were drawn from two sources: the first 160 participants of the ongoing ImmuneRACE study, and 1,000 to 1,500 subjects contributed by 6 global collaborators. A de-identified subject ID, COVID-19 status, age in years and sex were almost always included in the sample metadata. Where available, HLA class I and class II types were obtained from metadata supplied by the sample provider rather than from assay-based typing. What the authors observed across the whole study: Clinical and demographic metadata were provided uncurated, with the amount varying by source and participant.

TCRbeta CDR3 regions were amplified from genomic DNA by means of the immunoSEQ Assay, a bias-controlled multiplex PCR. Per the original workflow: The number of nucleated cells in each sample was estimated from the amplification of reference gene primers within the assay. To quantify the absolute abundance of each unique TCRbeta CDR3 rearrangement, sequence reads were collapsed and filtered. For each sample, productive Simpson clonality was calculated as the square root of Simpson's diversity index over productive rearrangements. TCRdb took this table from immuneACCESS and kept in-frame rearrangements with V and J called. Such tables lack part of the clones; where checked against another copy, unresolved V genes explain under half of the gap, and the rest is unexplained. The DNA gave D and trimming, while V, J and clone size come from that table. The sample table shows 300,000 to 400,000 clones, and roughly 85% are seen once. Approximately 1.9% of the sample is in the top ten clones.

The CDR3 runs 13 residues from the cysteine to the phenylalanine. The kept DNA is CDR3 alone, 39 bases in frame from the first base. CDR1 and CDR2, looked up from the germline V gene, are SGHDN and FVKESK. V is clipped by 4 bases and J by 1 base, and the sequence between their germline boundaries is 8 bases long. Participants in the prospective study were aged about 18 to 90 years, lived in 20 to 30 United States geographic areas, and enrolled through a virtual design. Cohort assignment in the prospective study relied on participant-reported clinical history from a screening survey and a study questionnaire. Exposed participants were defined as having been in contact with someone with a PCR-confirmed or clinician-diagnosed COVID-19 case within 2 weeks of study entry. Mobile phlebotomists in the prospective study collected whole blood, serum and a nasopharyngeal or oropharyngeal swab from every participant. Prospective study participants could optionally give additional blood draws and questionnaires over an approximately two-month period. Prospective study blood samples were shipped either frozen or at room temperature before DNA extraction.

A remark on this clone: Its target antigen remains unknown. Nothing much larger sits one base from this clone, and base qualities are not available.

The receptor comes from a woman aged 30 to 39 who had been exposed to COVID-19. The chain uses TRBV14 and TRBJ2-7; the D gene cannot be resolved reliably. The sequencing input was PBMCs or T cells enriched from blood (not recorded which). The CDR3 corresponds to CASSPQASYEQYF. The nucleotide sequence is TGTGCCAGCAGCCCCCAGGCTTCCTACGAGCAGTACTTC.